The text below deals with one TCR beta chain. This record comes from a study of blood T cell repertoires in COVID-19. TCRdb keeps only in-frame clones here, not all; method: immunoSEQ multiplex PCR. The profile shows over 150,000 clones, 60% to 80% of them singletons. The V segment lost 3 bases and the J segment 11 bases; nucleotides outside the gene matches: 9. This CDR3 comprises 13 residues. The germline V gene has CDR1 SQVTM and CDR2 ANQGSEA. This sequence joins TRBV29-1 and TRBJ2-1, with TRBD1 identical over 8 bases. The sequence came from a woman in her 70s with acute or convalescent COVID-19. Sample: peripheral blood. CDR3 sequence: CSVDQGATQQQFF. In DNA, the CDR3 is TGCAGCGTTGATCAGGGGGCGACGCAACAGCAGTTCTTC.